This T cell receptor (beta chain) was documented in a study of blood T cell repertoires in COVID-19. Study information: Spain, Italy and the United States supplied samples that represented acute and convalescent COVID-19.

Allocation to cohorts depended on clinical history reported by the participants. CDR3 size: 15 residues. From germline, CDR1 is SNHLY and CDR2 FYNNEI. V was trimmed by 1 base and J by 2 bases, leaving 9 bases between them. In the original processing: Amplification with reference gene primers provided the estimates of nucleated cell counts. The table came from immunoSEQ multiplex PCR; TCRdb's copy has only in-frame clones and leaves some out. V and J calls and clone size are copied from that table; D and trimming were computed from the DNA. The table lists 85,000 to 130,000 clones, around 85% of them singletons.

The chain carries TRBV2 and TRBJ1-5, with D possibly matching TRBD1 (6 bases). The specimen sequenced was PBMCs or T cells enriched from blood (not recorded which). The TCR sequence derives from a woman between 45 and 60 years old who had recovered from COVID-19. The CDR3 region is CASSEETGGNQPQHF. DNA for the CDR3: TGTGCCAGCAGTGAAGAGACAGGCGGCAATCAGCCCCAGCATTTT.